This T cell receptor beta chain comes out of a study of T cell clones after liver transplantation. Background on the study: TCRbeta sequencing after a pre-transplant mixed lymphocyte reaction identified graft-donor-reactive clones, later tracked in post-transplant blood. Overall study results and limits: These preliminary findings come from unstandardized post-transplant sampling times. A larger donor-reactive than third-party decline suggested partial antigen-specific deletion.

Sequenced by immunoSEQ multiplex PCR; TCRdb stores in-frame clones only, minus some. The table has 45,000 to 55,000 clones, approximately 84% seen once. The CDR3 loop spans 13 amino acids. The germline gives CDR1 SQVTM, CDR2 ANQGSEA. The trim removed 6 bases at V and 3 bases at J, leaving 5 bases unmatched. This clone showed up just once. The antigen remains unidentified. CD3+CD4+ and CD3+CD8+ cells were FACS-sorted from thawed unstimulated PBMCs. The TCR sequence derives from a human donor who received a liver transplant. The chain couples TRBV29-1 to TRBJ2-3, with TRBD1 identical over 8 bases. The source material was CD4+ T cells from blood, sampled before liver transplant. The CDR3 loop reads CSVGQGRTDTQYF. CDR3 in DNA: TGCAGCGTCGGACAGGGAAGGACAGATACGCAGTATTTT.